What follows is one TCR beta chain and its context. Its matching antigen is unknown. Quantitative 5'-RACE with molecular barcodes was used to make the TCR beta libraries. TCRdb analysed the 5' RACE reads with MiXCR anew, one entry per CDR3 protein. The table shows hundreds of thousands of distinct CDR3 sequences, with roughly 20% occurring only once. The data were taken from a study of CD8 T cells in ankylosing spondylitis. Whole-study findings and limits: Matched ankylosing spondylitis synovial fluid reportedly showed significant enrichment of disease-linked clones.

The sequenced sample consisted of blood, either unsorted or a sorted T cell fraction (not recorded which). The source of this sequence is a female donor with ankylosing spondylitis or in good health (not recorded which).

The CDR3 here is CASSQGPGSYYNEQFF. CDR3 DNA sequence: TGTGCCAGCAGCCAAGGTCCCGGGTCCTACTACAATGAGCAGTTCTTC. The chain joins TRBV3-1 to TRBJ2-1, with D uncertain. Germline CDR1 reads LGHDT; CDR2 reads YNNKEL (reference sequence). The CDR3 has 16 amino acids. The V end was cut by 1 base, the J end by 3 bases, with 13 bases between.